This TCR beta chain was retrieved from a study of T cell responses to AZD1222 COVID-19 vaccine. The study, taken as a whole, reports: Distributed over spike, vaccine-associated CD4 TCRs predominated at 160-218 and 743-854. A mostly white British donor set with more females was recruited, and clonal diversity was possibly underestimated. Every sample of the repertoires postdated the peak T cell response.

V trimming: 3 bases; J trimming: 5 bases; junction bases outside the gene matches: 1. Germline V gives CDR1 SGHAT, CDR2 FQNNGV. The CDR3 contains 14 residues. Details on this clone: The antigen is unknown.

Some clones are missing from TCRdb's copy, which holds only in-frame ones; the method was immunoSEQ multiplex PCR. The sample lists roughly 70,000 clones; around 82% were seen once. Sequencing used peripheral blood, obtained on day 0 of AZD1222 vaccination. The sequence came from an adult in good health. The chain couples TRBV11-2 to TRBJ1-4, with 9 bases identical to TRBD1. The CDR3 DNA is TGTGCCAGCAGCTTCGGGACAGGGAATGAAAAACTGTTTTTT. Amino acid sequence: CASSFGTGNEKLFF.